Below are 23 T cell receptor beta chains sequenced from a single sample in a study of beta chain features in type 1 diabetes. Investigators reverse transcribed all isolated RNA, so they sequenced expressed TCRB transcripts. Sequenced by immunoSEQ multiplex PCR; TCRdb stores in-frame clones only, minus some. The profile shows some 270,000 clones, approximately 14% of them singletons. Sample: naive CD4+ T cells from blood. These receptors came from a woman in her thirties or forties in good health.

The chain employs TRBV18 and TRBJ1-1; D is perhaps TRBD1 (6 bases). Germline CDR1 and CDR2: KGHSH and LQKENI. The V end was cut by 5 bases, the J end by 4 bases, with 11 bases between. The CDR3 runs to 13 residues. The CDR3 loop reads CASSIQGGTEAFF. The CDR3 DNA reads as TGTGCCAGCTCAATACAGGGTGGCACTGAAGCTTTCTTT.

This clone was seen repeatedly, ten times or more. This sequence joins TRBV7-9 and TRBJ2-2; TRBD1 might be the D (6 bases). Trimming removed 2 bases at V and 2 bases at J, with 9 bases between. CDR3 length equals 15 residues. Germline V gives CDR1 SEHNR, CDR2 FQNEAQ (reference sequence). The CDR3 protein is CASSLNRVNTGELFF. The CDR3 coding sequence is TGTGCCAGCAGCTTAAACAGGGTCAACACCGGGGAGCTGTTTTTT.

In this sample, this clone turned up a few times. The chain combines TRBV2 with TRBJ2-2, with D possibly TRBD1 on 5 matching bases. CDR3 size: 10 residues. The germline V gene has CDR1 SNHLY and CDR2 FYNNEI. The V gene lost 6 bases and the J gene lost 14 bases, with 10 bases spanning the gap. The CDR3 sequence: CASRVQGLFF. DNA for the CDR3: TGTGCCAGCAGAGTCCAGGGACTGTTTTTT.

The chain couples TRBV9 to TRBJ2-7; D is uncertain. Germline V gene lookup returns CDR1 SGDLS and CDR2 YYNGEE. This CDR3 region has 13 residues. Deletions cut 4 bases from V and 3 bases from J, with 11 bases between. As DNA, the CDR3 is TGTGCCAGCAGCTTCCTCTCCGGCTACGAGCAGTACTTC. It yields the protein CASSFLSGYEQYF.

The rearrangement links TRBV2 to TRBJ2-7, with TRBD1 matching 11 bases. The germline gives CDR1 SNHLY, CDR2 FYNNEI. The ends lost 1 base at V and 5 bases at J; junction bases unmatched: 4. CDR3 length: 15 amino acids. For the CDR3, the DNA is TGTGCCAGCAGTGAAGTTTGGACAGGGGGCAACGAGCAGTACTTC. Translation: CASSEVWTGGNEQYF.

V usage is TRBV19 and J usage is TRBJ2-7; TRBD1 matches 7 bases. V lost 5 bases to trimming and J lost 1 base; unmatched junction nucleotides: 5. The CDR3 totals 14 residues. From germline, CDR1 is LNHDA and CDR2 SQIVND (reference sequence). CDR3 sequence (DNA): TGTGCCAGTAGTCGTCGGGACAGTTCCTACGAGCAGTACTTC. Translated: CASSRRDSSYEQYF.

This clone showed up just a few times. This chain links TRBV6-5 with TRBJ1-5; 10 bases map to TRBD1. Germline V lookup: CDR1 MNHEY, CDR2 SVGAGI. Losses at the gene ends were 6 bases for V and 9 bases for J; bases not matched to a gene: 11. CDR3 length equals 15 residues. CDR3: CASRPGTGEILPQHF. The CDR3 region has the DNA TGTGCCAGCAGACCAGGGACAGGGGAAATTCTGCCCCAGCATTTT.

This chain uses TRBV7-9 with TRBJ1-4; unclear D gene. V shed 5 bases and J shed 0 bases, with 13 bases lying between them. Germline CDR1 is SEHNR and CDR2 is FQNEAQ (reference sequence). This CDR3 has 16 amino acids. The CDR3 loop is CASSPTGITTNEKLFF. The CDR3 DNA is TGTGCCAGCAGCCCAACGGGGATCACAACTAATGAAAAACTGTTTTTT. Using reference TRBV7-9 and TRBJ1-4 for the parts outside the CDR3, the full variable domain is DTGVSQNPRHKITKRGQNVTFRCDPISEHNRLYWYRQTLGQGPEFLTYFQNEAQLEKSRLLSDRFSAERPKGSFSTLEIQRTEQGDSAMYLCASSPTGITTNEKLFFGSGTQLSVL.

A few counts support this clone. The chain recombines TRBV10-1 with TRBJ2-3; perhaps TRBD1 as D (5 bases). V lost 3 bases and J lost 1, with 11 bases in between. The CDR3 totals 15 residues. Germline V gene lookup returns CDR1 WNHNN and CDR2 SYGVQD (reference sequence). The CDR3 DNA is TGCGCCAGCAGTGAAGGGGCTAGGCGCACAGATACGCAGTATTTT. Amino acids: CASSEGARRTDTQYF.

This clone occurred a few times. The rearrangement uses TRBV19 and TRBJ2-1; 8 nucleotides align to TRBD2. V lost 2 bases, J lost 7 bases, and 7 bases stayed unmatched. Per the germline V gene, CDR1 is LNHDA and CDR2 is SQIVND (reference sequence). This CDR3 has 15 residues. The CDR3, as DNA: TGTGCCAGTAGTATATCGGGGACTAGGGGTAATGAGCAGTTCTTC. Its protein product is CASSISGTRGNEQFF. The complete variable domain, with remaining parts taken from reference TRBV19 and TRBJ2-1, reads DGGITQSPKYLFRKEGQNVTLSCEQNLNHDAMYWYRQDPGQGLRLIYYSQIVNDFQKGDIAEGYSVSREKKESFPLTVTSAQKNPTAFYLCASSISGTRGNEQFFGPGTRLTVL.

Only a few counts were recorded for this clone. The CDR3 DNA reads as TGTGCCAGCAGTGAATCTCCCCGGGAGACCCAGTACTTC. The encoded protein is CASSESPRETQYF. This chain connects TRBV2 to TRBJ2-5; D unresolved. V was shortened by 2 bases and J by 5 bases, with 9 bases between the two germline ends. Germline CDR1 is SNHLY and CDR2 is FYNNEI. The CDR3 covers 13 residues.

The rearrangement links TRBV2 to TRBJ1-6; unclear D gene. The ends were cut back, 8 bases at V and 7 bases at J, with 15 bases in the middle. The length of the CDR3 is 14 residues. Per germline, CDR1 SNHLY and CDR2 FYNNEI. In DNA form, the CDR3 reads TGTGCCAGCTTACTGCCCAACTGGAATTCACCCCTCCACTTT. Translating gives CASLLPNWNSPLHF.

The chain employs TRBV9 and TRBJ1-4; possible D gene TRBD1, 5 bases. Germline CDR1 reads SGDLS; CDR2 reads YYNGEE. V was shortened by 2 bases and J by 8 bases, with 22 bases between the two germline ends. The CDR3 extends over 17 amino acids. The DNA for the CDR3 is TGTGCCAGCAGCGTGGGGGGTGGGACCGCAAGTCAGGAAAAACTGTTTTTT. The encoded protein is CASSVGGGTASQEKLFF.

This clone was observed a handful of times. This chain links TRBV29-1 with TRBJ2-1; 9 bases are shared with TRBD1. Germline assignment: CDR1 SQVTM and CDR2 ANQGSEA. The V segment lost 6 bases and the J segment 2 bases; nucleotides outside the gene matches: 5. The CDR3 loop spans 14 amino acids. CDR3 in DNA: TGCAGCGTGGGGGGACAGGGAGCCTACAATGAGCAGTTCTTC. Translation: CSVGGQGAYNEQFF.

The rearrangement uses TRBV4-1 and TRBJ2-2; 9 bases match TRBD1. Germline V gene data show CDR1 as MGHRA and CDR2 as YSYEKL. This CDR3 is 17 amino acids long. J lost 0 bases, V lost 6 bases, and 8 bases had no gene match. CDR3 DNA: TGCGCCAGCAGTGGTGGGACAGGGCCCGCGAACACCGGGGAGCTGTTTTTT. Residues: CASSGGTGPANTGELFF.

J is TRBJ2-2 and V is TRBV7-2, with D possibly TRBD2 on 6 matching bases. CDR1 SGHTA and CDR2 FQGNSA come from the germline V gene. CDR3 length: 15 residues. Deletions cut 5 bases from V and 0 bases from J, with 10 bases between. The CDR3 spells CASSRSGPNTGELFF. The CDR3 DNA sequence: TGTGCCAGCAGCCGGAGCGGGCCGAACACCGGGGAGCTGTTTTTT.

This rearrangement joins TRBV29-1 to TRBJ2-3; 8 bases map to TRBD2. CDR3 length equals 14 residues. The junction had 5 bases not matched to a gene; V was cut back by 3 bases and J by 3 bases. Germline V CDR1 and CDR2: SQVTM, ANQGSEA. The CDR3 is CSVESGGQTDTQYF. In DNA form, the CDR3 reads TGCAGCGTTGAGTCGGGGGGGCAAACAGATACGCAGTATTTT.

The chain is built from TRBV4-2 and TRBJ2-7; D is possibly TRBD1 (5 bases). The CDR3 loop spans 13 amino acids. Germline loops: CDR1 LGHNA, CDR2 YNFKEQ. The V end lost 5 bases, the J end lost 6 bases, and 14 bases lay between the germline ends. The CDR3 DNA reads TGTGCCAGCAGCAGCAGGGTAGGTAGCGAGCAGTACTTC. Translating gives CASSSRVGSEQYF.

The chain carries TRBV6-5 and TRBJ2-3; 7 nucleotides line up with TRBD2. This CDR3 contains 12 residues. The V and J ends lost 10 bases and 2 bases, in that order; junction bases with no gene match: 3. Germline-derived CDR1 and CDR2 are MNHEY and SVGAGI. The CDR3 loop is CATRGDTDTQYF. Written as DNA, the CDR3 is TGTGCCACCCGGGGGGACACAGATACGCAGTATTTT.

The chain carries TRBV14 and TRBJ2-7; 9 nucleotides align to TRBD1. Looked up from germline, CDR1 is SGHDN and CDR2 is FVKESK. The junction had 5 bases not matched to a gene; V was cut back by 4 bases and J by 4 bases. The CDR3 has 14 amino acids. DNA for the CDR3: TGTGCCAGCAGCCCCCGGGACAGGGATTACGAGCAGTACTTC. It yields the protein CASSPRDRDYEQYF.

This clone was observed a handful of times. The chain links TRBV11-3 to TRBJ2-1; 13 bases match TRBD2. The V gene end was trimmed by 4 bases and the J gene end by 3 bases; junction bases not matched to a gene: 0. The length of the CDR3 is 15 residues. Germline CDR1 and CDR2: SGHNT and YENEEA. DNA for the CDR3: TGTGCCAGCAGCTGGACTAGCGGGGGCTACAATGAGCAGTTCTTC. Translation gives CASSWTSGGYNEQFF. Combining the CDR3 with reference TRBV11-3 and TRBJ2-1 gives the whole variable domain EAGVVQSPRYKIIEKKQPVAFWCNPISGHNTLYWYLQNLGQGPELLIRYENEEAVDDSQLPKDRFSAERLKGVDSTLKIQPAELGDSAVYLCASSWTSGGYNEQFFGPGTRLTVL.

V gene TRBV18 combines with J gene TRBJ2-7; 7 nucleotides align to TRBD2. The V and J ends lost 3 bases and 3 bases, in that order; junction bases with no gene match: 8. The CDR3 is 15 residues long. Germline V gives CDR1 KGHSH, CDR2 LQKENI. The CDR3: CASSPSLGGSYEQYF. The CDR3 DNA reads as TGTGCCAGCTCACCCTCCCTCGGGGGGAGCTACGAGCAGTACTTC. The variable domain in full, with the rest retrieved from reference TRBV18 and TRBJ2-7, is NAGVMQNPRHLVRRRGQEARLRCSPMKGHSHVYWYRQLPEEGLKFMVYLQKENIIDESGMPKERFSAEFPKEGPSILRIQQVVRGDSAAYFCASSPSLGGSYEQYFGPGTRLTVT.

The genes are TRBV7-2 and TRBJ2-7; D gene ambiguous. Trimming cost V 6 bases and J 3 bases, with 9 bases left between them. Germline V CDR1 and CDR2: SGHTA, FQGNSA. This CDR3 is 12 amino acids long. In DNA form, the CDR3 reads TGTGCCAGCAGTTACGCCGGCTACGAGCAGTACTTC. It encodes CASSYAGYEQYF.